These T cell receptor beta chains were read from a single sample in a study of cytomegalovirus exposure and HLA in healthy donors. Profiled with immunoSEQ multiplex PCR; TCRdb holds only in-frame clones, not every one. The data contain 170,000 or so clones, 84% of them singletons. Sequencing was carried out using PBMCs. The source is a boy younger than 10 in good health and CMV-seronegative. The CDR3 runs from the conserved cysteine through the conserved F or W. The order of the fields is J gene, V gene, D gene, clone size, CDR3 DNA, CDR3 protein. A D gene is named only where the DNA matches it firmly. Clone size is stated in some rows and not others, as once, few, many or a class when expanded.

TRBJ2-5,TRBV7-9,.,.,TGTGCCAGCAGCTTGGGCGGGCTACGGGAGACCCAGTACTTC,CASSLGGLRETQYF
TRBJ2-2,TRBV19,TRBD1,.,TGTGCCAGTAGTAGCGGACAGGGATCCACCGGGGAGCTGTTTTTT,CASSSGQGSTGELFF
TRBJ1-1,TRBV5-1,.,few,TGCGCCAGCAGATTCCGGACTGAAGCTTTCTTT,CASRFRTEAFF
TRBJ1-3,TRBV14,.,.,TGTGCCAGCAGCCGGAGGCAGGGGACGCCCACTGGAAACACCATATATTTT,CASSRRQGTPTGNTIYF
TRBJ2-7,TRBV30,TRBD2,.,TGTGCCTGGAGTGTACAGGCGGGCGGCGGGAGCGTCGACGAGCAGTACTTC,CAWSVQAGGGSVDEQYF
TRBJ2-1,TRBV27,TRBD1,.,TGTGCCAGCAGCCCACTCGGGACAGCCCCCCGAGGCAATGAGCAGTTCTTC,CASSPLGTAPRGNEQFF
TRBJ2-7,TRBV10-1,TRBD2,.,TGCGCCAGCAGTGCGACGGGGCACCAGACTAGCGGGAGGAACTTCTACGAGCAGTACTTC,CASSATGHQTSGRNFYEQYF
TRBJ2-1,TRBV20-1,.,.,TGCAGTGCTAGCGGGGGCAATGAGCAGTTCTTC,CSASGGNEQFF
TRBJ1-5,TRBV28,TRBD1,.,TGTGCCAGCAGTCCCGACAGGGGCAGGCAGCCCCAGCATTTT,CASSPDRGRQPQHF
TRBJ1-2,TRBV27,TRBD1,.,TGTGCCAGCAGTAGGGGGCTGAACTATGGCTACACCTTC,CASSRGLNYGYTF
TRBJ2-4,TRBV11-3,.,once,TGTGCCAGCAGCTTAGGGGGAGCCCTCTCCGGCAAAAACATTCAGTACTTC,CASSLGGALSGKNIQYF
TRBJ2-1,TRBV19,.,.,TGTGCCAGTAGTCCCGGGATTGCTAGGCAGTTCTTC,CASSPGIARQFF
TRBJ1-1,TRBV4-1,.,.,TGCGCCAGCAGCGGGCGCGTGGGCAGAAACACTGAAGCTTTCTTT,CASSGRVGRNTEAFF
TRBJ2-3,TRBV4-2,.,.,TGTGCCAGCAGCCAACGTAGACTAGATACAGATACGCAGTATTTT,CASSQRRLDTDTQYF
TRBJ2-3,TRBV9,.,.,TGTGCCAGCAGCCTCCTCGGCGGCTACTCTAGCACAGATACGCAGTATTTT,CASSLLGGYSSTDTQYF
TRBJ2-3,TRBV14,TRBD2,.,TGTGCCAGCAGCCAAGATTTCCCTAGCGGGAGCACAGATACGCAGTATTTT,CASSQDFPSGSTDTQYF
TRBJ2-2,TRBV4-1,.,.,TGCGCCAGCCAGGAGGGGGCCAACACCGGGGAGCTGTTTTTT,CASQEGANTGELFF
TRBJ2-2,TRBV5-1,.,.,TGCGCCAGCAGCTTGAATCGCGCGAACACCGGGGAGCTGTTTTTT,CASSLNRANTGELFF
TRBJ2-3,TRBV5-6,TRBD2,.,TGTGCCAGCAGCGACGGGACTAGCCACACAGATACGCAGTATTTT,CASSDGTSHTDTQYF
TRBJ2-1,TRBV5-1,TRBD2,few,TGCGCCAGCAGCTCAGCGGGAGACAATGAGCAGTTCTTC,CASSSAGDNEQFF
TRBJ1-3,TRBV4-2,.,.,TGTGCCAGCAGCCAAGATCGAACAACTGGAAACACCATATATTTT,CASSQDRTTGNTIYF
TRBJ2-2,TRBV18,.,.,TGTGCCAGCTCACGACAGCCACTACTGAACACCGGGGAGCTGTTTTTT,CASSRQPLLNTGELFF
TRBJ2-3,TRBV27,TRBD2,.,TGTGCCAGCAGTTTAATCCCCCTAGTGGCGGGAGGATTAGATACGCAGTATTTT,CASSLIPLVAGGLDTQYF
TRBJ2-5,TRBV5-1,.,.,TGCGCCAGCAGCTTCCAGGGGACCATAAGTGGCCAGTACTTC,CASSFQGTISGQYF
TRBJ2-7,TRBV2,TRBD2,.,TGTGCCAGCAGGGCACCGGGACTAGCGTCATACTACGAGCAGTACTTC,CASRAPGLASYYEQYF
TRBJ1-1,TRBV6-1,TRBD1,.,TGTGCCAGCTCCGGACAGGGGGGGAACACTGAAGCTTTCTTT,CASSGQGGNTEAFF
TRBJ1-4,TRBV19,TRBD1,.,TGTGCCAGTAGTATGGGACAGGGCTATGAAAAACTGTTTTTT,CASSMGQGYEKLFF
TRBJ2-2,TRBV5-1,.,.,TGCGCCAGCAGCAGGATTAGCGGACCGAACACCGGGGAGCTGTTTTTT,CASSRISGPNTGELFF
TRBJ2-3,TRBV29-1,.,.,TGCAGCGTTAGGGGAATTGGCACAGATACGCAGTATTTT,CSVRGIGTDTQYF
TRBJ1-2,TRBV10-3,TRBD1,.,TGTGCCATCAGTGTTGGGCAGGGGGAGAACTATGGCTACACCTTC,CAISVGQGENYGYTF
TRBJ2-3,TRBV5-1,TRBD1,.,TGCGCCAGCAGCTGGATTAGGACAGGGGAATCTAGCACAGATACGCAGTATTTT,CASSWIRTGESSTDTQYF
TRBJ2-5,TRBV7-9,.,.,TGTGCCAGCAGCTCACCAAAACCGAGGGGGTTTGAGACCCAGTACTTC,CASSSPKPRGFETQYF
TRBJ1-6,TRBV4-1,TRBD1,.,TGCGCCAGCAGCCACGCAGGGACAGGGGAATCACCCCTCCACTTT,CASSHAGTGESPLHF
TRBJ2-1,TRBV7-9,.,.,TGTGCCAGCAGCTTGGGCAGGGCCAGCGATGAGCAGTTCTTC,CASSLGRASDEQFF
TRBJ1-5,TRBV7-6,.,.,TGTGCCAGCAGCTTAGACCAGAATCAGCCCCAGCATTTT,CASSLDQNQPQHF
TRBJ1-4,TRBV11-2,.,.,TGTGCCAGCAGCTCCGGGGTTTTCTCACCTAATGAAAAACTGTTTTTT,CASSSGVFSPNEKLFF
TRBJ2-3,TRBV25-1,.,.,TGTGCCAACTATATCGCGAGCTTACCTATCACAGATACGCAGTATTTT,CANYIASLPITDTQYF
TRBJ1-2,TRBV30,.,.,TGTGCCTGGAGTGCGAGTTATGAGTATGGCTACACCTTC,CAWSASYEYGYTF
TRBJ2-5,TRBV5-6,TRBD1,.,TGTGCCAGCAGCCCGAGGACAGGGGGTTTTGGAGAGACCCAGTACTTC,CASSPRTGGFGETQYF
TRBJ2-7,TRBV10-3,.,.,TGTGCCATCAGTGAAAGGGGCACCTACGAGCGGTACTTC,CAISERGTYERYF
TRBJ2-7,TRBV2,TRBD1,once,TGTGCCAGCAGTGAACCTACGTCGTCTTTTAGGGGACAGGGCACCTACGAGCAGTACTTC,CASSEPTSSFRGQGTYEQYF
TRBJ2-4,TRBV6-1,TRBD1,.,TGTGCCAGCAGTGGACAGGGGGCGTTCATCCTAGCCAAAAACATTCAGTACTTC,CASSGQGAFILAKNIQYF
TRBJ2-7,TRBV6-1,TRBD2,.,TGTGCCAGCAGTGGACTAGCGGGAGGGATCTCCTACGAGCAGTACTTC,CASSGLAGGISYEQYF
TRBJ2-7,TRBV27,.,.,TGTGCCAGCAGTTTATTTGGGGGAGGCTACGAGCAGTACTTC,CASSLFGGGYEQYF
TRBJ2-3,TRBV7-8,.,.,TGTGCCAGCAGCTTAGGGACAGGCACAGATACGCAGTATTTT,CASSLGTGTDTQYF
TRBJ2-1,TRBV2,.,.,TGTGCCAGCAGTCTCAGACTAGTAGGGGAGAATGAGCAGTTCTTC,CASSLRLVGENEQFF
TRBJ2-2,TRBV4-1,TRBD2,.,TGCGCCAGCAGCCCGGGACTAGCGGGGGGGAGCACCGGGGAGCTGTTTTTT,CASSPGLAGGSTGELFF
TRBJ2-3,TRBV12-5,.,.,TGTGCTGGTAGCGGAGTGGAGGTTGGTACGCAGTATTTT,CAGSGVEVGTQYF
TRBJ2-7,TRBV27,.,once,TGTGCCAGCGCGCCAGCGAGTATACTTTACGAGCAGTACTTC,CASAPASILYEQYF
TRBJ2-1,TRBV5-1,TRBD1,.,TGCGCCAGCAGCTCCCCGTCCGGACAGGGGTTTAATGAGCAGTTCTTC,CASSSPSGQGFNEQFF
TRBJ2-3,TRBV18,.,.,TGTGCCAGCTCAGGCCTTCTCACAGATACGCAGTATTTT,CASSGLLTDTQYF